This T cell receptor beta chain derives from a study of cytomegalovirus exposure and HLA in healthy donors listed by TCRdb under 2017. In terms of the full investigation: An earlier analysis of some 600 of the donors reported approximately 300 Gb of sequence data and some 110 million unique TCR beta sequences obtained from approximately 180 million T cells. An early release that covered fewer than 800 HLA-typed donors contained about 300 gigabases of sequencing data and around 85 million unique TCR sequences. Among the 398 genotyped donors, roughly 80% belonged to the genetic ancestry cluster associated with self-reported Caucasian donors. The study was designed to test whether signatures of past pathogen exposure could be identified by cataloging public T cell receptors. The T cell repertoires of 666 subjects were profiled by immunosequencing and related to cytomegalovirus serostatus. A separate validation cohort of roughly 130 different subjects was used in addition to the 666-subject first cohort. To predict cytomegalovirus infection status, the study combined high-throughput TCR immunosequencing, statistical association of individual TCRs with disease status, and machine learning. To study patterns of TCR occurrence, a later analysis re-analyzed previously published TCR beta repertoires from around 700 donors and added high-resolution HLA genotyping. In the later analysis, no new phenotypic data were used to find candidate immune exposures; instead, reliance was placed on TCR beta sequences and their occurrence across donors. An earlier analysis of roughly 580 of the donors used high-throughput TCR beta sequencing to judge whether each TCR beta V gene segment behaved as functional or pseudogenic. Alongside the repertoire data, information on donor age, sex, ethnicity and CMV serostatus was compiled. In a later genetic analysis, genome-wide SNP genotypes for about 55% of the roughly 700 donors were used, and that subset was treated as a discovery cohort. All discovery cohort repertoires had been generated using a single sequencing platform. Class I and class II HLA loci were covered by the typing at four-digit resolution. Typing coverage differed by locus: A, B, C, DRB1 and DQB1 were typed in roughly 620-630 donors, DQA1 in roughly 500, DPA1 in nearly 610, and DPB1 in approximately 450. About five DR-DQ haplotypes were treated as single units for association and clustering because of strong linkage in the cohort. On average, roughly 200,000 unique TCR beta nucleotide sequences were sequenced per donor among 398 genotyped donors of the cohort, with around 19% of those sequences being non-productive.

The cohort was made up of approximately 670 healthy bone marrow donors. All cohort members were sampled while nominally healthy, although unrecorded immune exposures were likely present. The donor was CMV seronegative and belonged to the group of roughly 330 seronegative cohort members. A peripheral blood sample was provided by each donor, and peripheral blood mononuclear cells were used for TCR beta sequencing. Genomic DNA was extracted from the blood cell samples with the Qiagen DNeasy Blood Extraction Kit. Between the V and J ends, shortened by 5 bases and 2 bases respectively, the junction contains 9 bases. The germline V gene specifies SGHVS as CDR1 and FNYEAQ as CDR2. The CDR3, from cysteine to phenylalanine, totals 14 residues. The sequence is cut down to CDR3 DNA, 42 bases in frame from base 1. Comment on this clone: Its antigen remains undetermined. The input lacks base qualities; no much larger clone sits a single base away.

Overall results and qualifications from the work: The only immune exposure information available for the cohort was CMV serostatus. Linkage disequilibrium might explain the correlated functional status among segregating V segments, but an unknown experimental factor could not be ruled out. Presence/absence analyses assumed roughly uniform sequencing depth across donors, an assumption that may not hold. Because HLA typing was unavailable for some donors at each locus, only the typed subset was used in association tests. A later analysis associated 15,000 to 20,000 TCR beta sequences with specific HLA alleles at a false discovery rate of 0.05. In a later genetic analysis, a missense DCLRE1C variant was associated with V-gene and J-gene trimming of TCR beta chains, and the association was replicated in an independent cohort. Because counts were too low, 15 to 20 rarely observed V segments, including chromosome 9 orphons, were excluded from the earlier analysis of several hundred of the donors. In an earlier analysis of several hundred of the donors, most TCR beta V segments were observed in productive rearrangements about 87% or about 30% of the time, broadly matching IMGT annotations. The classifier was reported to diagnose cytomegalovirus status with high specificity and sensitivity in both the original cohort and the validation cohort. A further reported finding was that TCR beta sequences accurately predicted the HLA-A and HLA-B alleles for most subjects in the first cohort. In a later analysis, TCR association rates were found to vary across HLA loci, with the most associated TCRs seen for DRB1 alleles and the fewest for HLA-C alleles. Only TCR beta chains were sequenced in this cohort, and the absence of alpha or paired-chain data limited detectable features. The authors suggested that the approach could potentially be extended to other disease states and immunological phenotypes. Several of the top co-occurrence clusters appeared to be linked to parvovirus B19, influenza, CMV and Epstein-Barr virus, according to a later analysis. When HLA alleles, especially DR and DQ, strongly co-occurred, TCR associations were difficult to assign to individual alleles. Across donors, most TCR sequences were observed very rarely, whereas some public TCRs were present in many individuals. Most CMV-associated TCR beta chains appeared to be HLA-restricted in a later analysis, and the HLA associations seemed to be driven largely by CMV exposure. In a later analysis, HLA-associated TCR beta chains were found to be more clonally expanded and to have lower generation probabilities than equally common non-associated chains. In vitro tests confirmed that three of the cytomegalovirus-associated TCR beta chains recognize cytomegalovirus antigens. A total of fewer than 200 TCR beta chains were listed by the study as associated with cytomegalovirus. A group of highly shared sequence variants was considered likely to be a technical artifact of the sequencing pipeline. Because the 87-base-pair reads could not distinguish some IMGT-functional V segments, including TRBV6-2 and TRBV6-3, those segments were excluded. According to a later genetic analysis, donors in an Asian-associated ancestry cluster had fewer N-insertions in productive TCRs than the approximately 700-donor mean.

Receptor libraries were prepared by the immunoSEQ multiplex PCR assay. The multiplex PCR relied on a mix of 60 forward primers for TCR Vbeta segments and 13 reverse primers for TCR Jbeta segments. A multiplex PCR assay on genomic DNA amplified the CDR3 region of rearranged TCR beta genes. Amplified TCR beta libraries were sequenced as 87-base-pair reads on the Illumina HiSeq System. On the study's bioinformatics: In a later analysis, 80 million or so unique TCR beta chains were counted across the 666 repertoires, and around 10 million of these chains were shared by at least two donors. Raw reads were error-corrected and collapsed into unique sequences by a nearest-neighbor algorithm in which closely related sequences were merged to remove PCR and sequencing errors. Alignment of CDR3 sequences to IMGT reference sequences was used to assign V, D and J gene segments. Each retained sequence needed at least a six-nucleotide match to both a V gene segment and a J gene segment. Rearrangements were classified as productive when the CDR3 lacked stop codons and remained in frame with V and J, and all other rearrangements were classified as non-productive. Following IMGT convention, CDR3 was defined as the stretch from the second conserved V-encoded cysteine to the conserved J-encoded phenylalanine. The earlier analysis of some 550 of the donors excluded any sequence lacking an unambiguous match to a single V gene segment. An earlier analysis of a few hundred of the donors called V segments functional above 56.7% productive rearrangements and segregating when the between-donor standard deviation exceeded 5%. A statistical classification framework was built for diagnosing cytomegalovirus status from the catalog of TCR beta chain sequences. V and J gene assignment, in a later analysis, came from comparing TCR nucleotide sequences with IMGT/GENE-DB human TR gene sequences. In a later analysis, CDR3 sequences and most-parsimonious VDJ recombination scenarios were assigned using the TCRdist pipeline. In a later analysis, each TCR beta chain was defined by its CDR3 amino acid sequence together with its V-gene family, and reads lacking a unique V-gene family were excluded. A later analysis removed 450 to 600 highly shared, low-generation-probability nucleotide sequences to deal with suspected cross-contamination and a sequencing artifact. A later analysis calculated a clonal expansion index for each public chain from normalized within-repertoire ranks of inferred template counts. A later analysis computed generation probabilities with a VDJ recombination model fitted to out-of-frame rearrangements, and checked the results against IGoR. A later analysis scored TCR-TCR, TCR-HLA and TCR-CMV co-occurrence with hypergeometric tests, applying a repertoire-size bias correction to TCR pairs. False discovery rates were estimated in a later analysis by permuting HLA or CMV assignments 20 times. In a later analysis, co-occurring TCRs were grouped using DBSCAN, with TCRdist sequence similarity added in when clustering inside HLA-allele-positive subsets. Co-occurrence clustering excluded repertoires with fewer than 30,000 or more than 120,000 public chains, plus five with anomalous nucleotide sharing. The table was pulled from immuneACCESS by TCRdb, which kept in-frame rearrangements only. Such tables lose some clones; where checked, under half of the loss comes from unresolved V genes, and the rest has no known cause. V and J calls and clone size are copied from that table; D and trimming were computed from the DNA. This sample holds over 200,000 clones; almost 80% were observed only once. The ten largest clones represent less than 4.5% of the sample.

The chain is made from TRBV7-6 and TRBJ2-2; a weak D assignment points to TRBD1 (6 bases agree). This receptor was taken from a male donor in good health and CMV-seronegative. The sequencing sample was made of PBMCs. The CDR3: CASSRDINTGELFF. The DNA reads TGTGCCAGCAGCCGGGACATTAACACCGGGGAGCTGTTTTTT.